This T cell receptor beta chain appears in the sequencing data of a study of cytomegalovirus exposure and HLA in healthy donors. The wider study: When 350 to 500 donors were genotyped, just over 80% of them were found to fall in the Caucasian-associated ancestry cluster. General observations from the study: In vitro assays verified that a few CMV-associated chains recognized CMV antigens specifically. A later look showed TCR association rates differing by HLA locus, highest for DRB1 and lowest for HLA-C. HLA alleles showed associations with 16,951 TCR beta sequences in a later analysis, at a 0.05 false discovery rate.

PCR was performed using 60 Vbeta and 13 Jbeta primers. TCRdb's copy holds only in-frame clones and misses some; the assay was immunoSEQ multiplex PCR. This repertoire shows 70,000 to 90,000 clones, approximately 82% found once; its top ten account for approximately 19%. Trimming left V 1 base short and J 3 bases short, with 8 bases between. There are 14 residues in the CDR3. Germline V gene data show CDR1 as SGHNT and CDR2 as YENEEA. Of note for this clone: Its antigen is unknown.

The rearrangement links TRBV11-3 to TRBJ2-3; TRBD2 might be the D (6 bases). The sequence derives from a man aged 65 to 79 in good health and CMV-seropositive. Sequenced: PBMCs. CDR3 residues: CASSLGGETDTQYF. The CDR3 coding sequence is TGTGCCAGCAGCTTAGGCGGGGAAACAGATACGCAGTATTTT.